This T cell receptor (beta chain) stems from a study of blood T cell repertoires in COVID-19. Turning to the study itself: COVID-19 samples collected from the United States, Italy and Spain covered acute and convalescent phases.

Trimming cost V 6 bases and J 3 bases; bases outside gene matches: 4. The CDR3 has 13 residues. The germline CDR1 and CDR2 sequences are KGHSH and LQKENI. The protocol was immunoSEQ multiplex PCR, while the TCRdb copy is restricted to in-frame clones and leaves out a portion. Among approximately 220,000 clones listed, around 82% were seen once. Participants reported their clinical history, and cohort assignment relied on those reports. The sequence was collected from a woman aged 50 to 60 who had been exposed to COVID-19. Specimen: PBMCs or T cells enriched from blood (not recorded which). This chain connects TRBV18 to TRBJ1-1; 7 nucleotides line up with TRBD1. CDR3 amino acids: CASSQGTDTEAFF. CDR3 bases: TGTGCCAGCTCGCAAGGGACAGACACTGAAGCTTTCTTT.